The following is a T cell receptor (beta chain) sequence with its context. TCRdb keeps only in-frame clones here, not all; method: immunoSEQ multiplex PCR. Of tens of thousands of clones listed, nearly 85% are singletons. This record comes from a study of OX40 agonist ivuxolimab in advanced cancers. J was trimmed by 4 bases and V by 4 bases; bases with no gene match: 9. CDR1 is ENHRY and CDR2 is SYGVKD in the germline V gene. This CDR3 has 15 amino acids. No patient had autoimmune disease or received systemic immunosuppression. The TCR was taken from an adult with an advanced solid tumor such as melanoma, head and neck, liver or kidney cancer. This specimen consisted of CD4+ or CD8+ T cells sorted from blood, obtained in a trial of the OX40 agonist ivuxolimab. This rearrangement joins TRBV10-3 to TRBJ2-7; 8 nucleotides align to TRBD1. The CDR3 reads CAISAGPGTGYEQYF. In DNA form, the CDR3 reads TGTGCCATCAGTGCTGGACCCGGGACAGGTTACGAGCAGTACTTC.